What follows are 2 T cell receptor beta chains derived from one specimen sequenced in a study of blood T cell repertoires in COVID-19 (TCRdb year 2020). Library preparation employed the immunoSEQ multiplex PCR assay. TCRdb carries this immuneACCESS record with in-frame sequences only. Its versions omit some clonotypes, under half of them owing to an unresolved V gene in the studies checked, with the rest unexplained. The sample table holds about 300,000 clones, of which around 84% were seen once. About 10% of the sample lies in the top ten. Sample: PBMCs or T cells enriched from blood (not recorded which). These receptors originate from a woman aged 18-29 years who had recovered from COVID-19.

This clone has a handful of counts. This chain links TRBV2 with TRBJ2-7, with 11 positions matching TRBD2. The CDR3 length is 16 residues. Germline CDR1 is SNHLY and CDR2 is FYNNEI. V was clipped by 6 bases and J by 0 bases; unmatched bases: 7. DNA for the CDR3: TGTGCCAGCAGCACTAGACTAGCGGGGCGCTCCTACGAGCAGTACTTC. Encoded protein: CASSTRLAGRSYEQYF. Full variable domain (rest looked up from reference TRBV2 and TRBJ2-7): EPEVTQTPSHQVTQMGQEVILRCVPISNHLYFYWYRQILGQKVEFLVSFYNNEISEKSEIFDDQFSVERPDGSNFTLKIRSTKLEDSAMYFCASSTRLAGRSYEQYFGPGTRLTVT.

J is TRBJ1-1 and V is TRBV19; TRBD1 is a possible D gene (5 bases). V dropped 5 bases and J dropped 1 base, with 17 bases sitting between them. Germline CDR1 LNHDA, CDR2 SQIVND (reference sequence). There are 16 residues in the CDR3. The CDR3 loop reads CASSPQPGVENTEAFF. The CDR3 nucleotides are TGTGCCAGTAGTCCCCAACCGGGGGTGGAGAACACTGAAGCTTTCTTT.